A single T cell receptor beta chain is shown here with its context. The antigen remains unidentified. The data were produced by immunoSEQ multiplex PCR, yet TCRdb's version contains in-frame clones alone and is incomplete. The profile covers under 140,000 clones, with approximately 89% appearing a single time and 0.25% to 0.3% taken by the ten largest. This record belongs to a study of OX40 agonist ivuxolimab in advanced cancers. Study observations and caveats: CD4+ T cells averaged fewer expanded clones than CD8+ T cells. Dose levels from 0.1 to 3.0 mg/kg saw CD4+ and CD8+ blood T cells expand clonally by week 6.

V was pared by 6 bases and J by 7 bases, with 10 bases of the junction left unmatched. Germline V gene sequence: CDR1 MNHEY, CDR2 SMNVEV (reference sequence). This CDR3 has 14 residues. The receptor's source is an adult with an advanced solid tumor such as melanoma, head and neck, liver or kidney cancer. This chain joins TRBV27 and TRBJ2-7; 9 nucleotides align to TRBD1. The sequenced sample was CD4+ or CD8+ T cells sorted from blood, obtained in a trial of the OX40 agonist ivuxolimab. The CDR3 DNA sequence: TGTGCCAGCAGGACTCATACAGGGGGCGGGGAGCAGTACTTC. Translation: CASRTHTGGGEQYF.